Each of the 5 T cell receptor beta chains below was sequenced from the same sample in a study of T cells in Graves' hyperthyroidism and ophthalmopathy (dated by TCRdb to about 2019). The receptor library was made with multiplex PCR. Sequencer: Illumina HiSeq 2000. TCR beta CDR3 regions were amplified from RNA transcripts. A first-round RT-PCR of the TCR CDR3 used the HTBI primer set with the Qiagen OneStep RT-PCR kit. Starting from the raw public reads, TCRdb applied fastp trimming at Q25, assembled clones with MiXCR and retained in-frame beta chains. Rows are combined by CDR3 protein, so each entry shows the most common genes and DNA. The sample profile shows some 570,000 distinct CDR3 sequences; approximately 17% of them were found once. The top ten clonotypes cover 17% of the sample. Sequencing was carried out using blood. These receptors were taken from a young woman with Graves' ophthalmopathy.

This sequence joins TRBV20-1 and TRBJ1-3, with D hard to call. In germline, CDR1 is DFQATT, CDR2 SNEGSKA (reference sequence). The CDR3 length is 13 residues. With 3 bases removed from V and 4 bases from J, the gap between germline ends came to 10 bases. The CDR3 spells CSARLGEGNTIYF. CDR3 in DNA: TGCAGTGCTAGGCTCGGGGAAGGAAACACCATATATTTT.

This clonotype was detected many times. The chain uses TRBV7-2 and TRBJ2-1; maybe TRBD2 (7 bases). There are 15 residues in the CDR3. The germline gives CDR1 SGHTA, CDR2 FQGNSA. V was pared by 5 bases and J by 2 bases, with 13 bases between. This chain's CDR3 is CASSLGGGAYNEQFF. CDR3 bases: TGTGCCAGCAGCCTAGGGGGGGGCGCCTACAATGAGCAGTTCTTC.

V and J are TRBV4-3 and TRBJ2-3; D uncertain. CDR3 length: 16 amino acids. V dropped 0 bases and J dropped 1 base, with 11 bases sitting between them. CDR1 LGHNA and CDR2 YSLEER come from the germline V gene. The CDR3 reads CASSQEYNSRTDTQYF. The CDR3 region has the DNA TGCGCCAGCAGCCAAGAATATAACTCCCGCACAGATACGCAGTATTTT.

This clonotype was detected many times. The CDR3 bases are TGTGCCAGCAGCCGCCCCACTAGAGACACCACAGATACGCAGTATTTT. Protein product: CASSRPTRDTTDTQYF. This chain joins TRBV3-1 and TRBJ2-3, with D possibly being TRBD2 (5 bases). V was cut by 4 bases and J by 2 bases, with 16 bases left in between. CDR1 is LGHDT, CDR2 YNNKEL, per germline (reference sequence). The length of the CDR3 is 16 residues.

The CDR3 DNA sequence: TGCAGCTCATCTGCGGGGAAGCAAGAGACCCAGTACTTC. Amino acid sequence: CSSSAGKQETQYF. The rearrangement uses TRBV20-1 and TRBJ2-5; D is possibly TRBD2 (6 bases). The germline V gene has CDR1 DFQATT and CDR2 SNEGSKA (reference sequence). The CDR3 extends over 13 amino acids.